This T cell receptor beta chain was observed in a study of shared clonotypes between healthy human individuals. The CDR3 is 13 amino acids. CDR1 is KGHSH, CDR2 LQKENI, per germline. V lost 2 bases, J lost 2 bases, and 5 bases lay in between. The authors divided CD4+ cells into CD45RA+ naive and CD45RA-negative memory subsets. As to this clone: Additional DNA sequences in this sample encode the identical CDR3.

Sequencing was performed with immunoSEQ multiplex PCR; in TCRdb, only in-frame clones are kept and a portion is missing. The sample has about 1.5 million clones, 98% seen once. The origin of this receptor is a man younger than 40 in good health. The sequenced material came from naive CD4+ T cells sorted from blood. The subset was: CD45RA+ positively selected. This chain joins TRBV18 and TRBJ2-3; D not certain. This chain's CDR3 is CASSPLATDTQYF. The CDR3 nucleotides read TGTGCCAGCTCACCATTAGCCACAGATACGCAGTATTTT.